One and the same sample provided the 9 T cell receptor beta chains below, sequenced in a study of shared clonotypes between healthy human individuals. Generated by immunoSEQ multiplex PCR, the TCRdb table keeps only in-frame clones and is missing some. Seen here are over 95,000 clones, more than 65% observed once, and the top ten hold roughly 23%. Sequenced: memory CD8+ T cells sorted from blood. Specified subset: CD45RO+ cells pooled with CCR7-negative TemRA cells. Receptors originate from a woman aged 25 to 39 in good health.

V gene TRBV29-1 combines with J gene TRBJ2-1, with D maybe TRBD2 (5 bases). Trimming removed 1 base at V and 6 bases at J, with 10 bases between. The germline V gene has CDR1 SQVTM and CDR2 ANQGSEA. The length of the CDR3 is 13 residues. The CDR3 DNA follows: TGCAGCGTTGAAGTACTAGTTCTCAATGAGCAGTTCTTC. Residues: CSVEVLVLNEQFF.

The chain employs TRBV27 and TRBJ2-3; D may be TRBD1 or TRBD2 (6 bases each). V gave up 2 bases and J gave up 4 bases, with 16 bases separating them. This CDR3 has 16 residues. The germline V gene encodes CDR1 MNHEY and CDR2 SMNVEV (reference sequence). The CDR3 coding sequence is TGTGCCAGCAGTTTAAGGGGCTGGGGGGCCGCAGATACGCAGTATTTT. It yields the protein CASSLRGWGAADTQYF.

This clone has only a few counts. As DNA, the CDR3 is TGTGCCAGCAGTCTACTAGCGGATCTAAGCACAGATACGCAGTATTTT. Translating it yields CASSLLADLSTDTQYF. The chain employs TRBV14 and TRBJ2-3, with TRBD2 matching 8 bases. Germline-derived CDR1 and CDR2 are SGHDN and FVKESK. V lost 6 bases and J lost 0; bases outside the gene matches: 8. This CDR3 region has 16 residues. Using reference TRBV14 and TRBJ2-3 for the parts outside the CDR3, the full variable domain is EAGVTQFPSHSVIEKGQTVTLRCDPISGHDNLYWYRRVMGKEIKFLLHFVKESKQDESGMPNNRFLAERTGGTYSTLKVQPAELEDSGVYFCASSLLADLSTDTQYFGPGTRLTVL.

This clone was observed a few times. This chain connects TRBV6-5 to TRBJ2-5; a possible D gene is TRBD2 (6 bases). The DNA end is a closer match to TRBJ2-7, so the J assignment may be wrong. The germline V gene encodes CDR1 MNHEY and CDR2 SVGAGI. The CDR3 extends over 14 amino acids. The CDR3 loop is CASSRLTRIYEQYF. The CDR3 DNA is TGTGCCAGCAGTCGACTGACTAGGATCTACGAGCAGTACTTC.

The rearrangement joins TRBV6-1 to TRBJ2-1; 12 nucleotides line up with TRBD2. Trimming removed 6 bases from V and 10 bases from J; junction bases left unmatched: 10. This CDR3 contains 15 residues. Germline V CDR1 and CDR2: MNHNS, SASEGT. The CDR3 sequence: CASRELAGGQGEQFF. The CDR3 nucleotides read TGTGCCAGCAGGGAACTAGCGGGAGGACAAGGGGAGCAGTTCTTC.

The gene calls are TRBV5-1 and TRBJ2-1; D perhaps matches TRBD1 (5 bases). CDR1 is SGHRS, CDR2 YFSETQ, per germline. This CDR3 has 14 amino acids. V gave up 0 bases and J gave up 4 bases, with 8 bases separating them. CDR3 DNA: TGCGCCAGCAGCTTGGGACAGAGGTACAATGAGCAGTTCTTC. Translating it yields CASSLGQRYNEQFF.

The V call is TRBV6-5, the J call TRBJ1-5, with D perhaps TRBD1 (5 bases). Germline assignment: CDR1 MNHEY and CDR2 SVGAGI. Trimming removed 5 bases at V and 4 bases at J, with 15 bases between. The CDR3 is 15 amino acids. CDR3 protein: CASSPRPGENQPQHF. CDR3 DNA sequence: TGTGCCAGCAGTCCTCGGCCGGGGGAGAATCAGCCCCAGCATTTT.

This clone occurred many times. V usage is TRBV25-1 and J usage is TRBJ2-1; the match to TRBD2 covers 7 bases. CDR1 and CDR2 (germline): MGHDK, SYGVNS. V lost 1 base to trimming and J lost 5 bases; unmatched junction nucleotides: 14. CDR3 length: 18 residues. CDR3 bases: TGTGCCAGCAGTGAATGGGCGGGGAGGGATGAACTCGACAATGAGCAGTTCTTC. Its translation is CASSEWAGRDELDNEQFF. Full variable domain (rest looked up from reference TRBV25-1 and TRBJ2-1): EADIYQTPRYLVIGTGKKITLECSQTMGHDKMYWYQQDPGMELHLIHYSYGVNSTEKGDLSSESTVSRIRTEHFPLTLESARPSHTSQYLCASSEWAGRDELDNEQFFGPGTRLTVL.

V and J are TRBV7-2 and TRBJ1-4; the D gene is possibly TRBD1 (6 bases). Germline V gene lookup returns CDR1 SGHTA and CDR2 FQGNSA. The CDR3 contains 15 residues. Between the trimmed V and J ends, which lost 1 base and 2 bases, there was a span of 8 bases. CDR3 protein: CASSLGGGTNEKLFF. The CDR3 region has the DNA TGTGCCAGCAGCTTAGGTGGGGGCACTAATGAAAAACTGTTTTTT.